This T cell receptor (beta chain) originates from a study of control samples from healthy donors and cancer patients. Sequencing was performed with immunoSEQ multiplex PCR; in TCRdb, only in-frame clones are kept and a portion is missing. The data show 73,000 or so clones, roughly nine tenths seen once. Sequences were obtained from blood. The receptor was derived from a woman aged 45 to 65 in good health.

The DNA for the CDR3 is TGTGCCAGCAGTTACGGTACCGGGGCCCCTTCGGACGAGCAGTACTTC. Amino acids: CASSYGTGAPSDEQYF. This sequence joins TRBV6-5 and TRBJ2-7; possibly TRBD1 or TRBD2 for D (5 bases each). The V end lost 2 bases, the J end lost 5 bases, and 19 bases lay between the germline ends. The CDR3 is 16 residues long. Germline CDR1 reads MNHEY; CDR2 reads SVGAGI.